The clone carrying this T cell receptor (beta chain) was found many times. Its antigen is unknown. This sample stems from a study of T cells after yellow fever vaccination. Study outcomes and limitations: The secondary response was weaker but peaked faster, day 5 versus 15.

In making TCR cDNA, 5'RACE template switching added a universal primer site and UMIs to it. One entry per CDR3 protein results from TCRdb running MiXCR on the 5' RACE reads. Here the sample spans around 310,000 distinct CDR3 sequences, around 4.5% being singletons. J was trimmed by 9 bases and V by 4 bases; bases with no gene match: 2. CDR1 and CDR2 (germline): MNHNS, SASEGT. The CDR3 length is 12 residues. This TCR was recovered from a man aged 18 to 30 who received the YFV17D yellow fever vaccine. The sequencing here drew on PBMCs, taken 15 days after the yellow fever booster vaccination. V gene TRBV6-1 combines with J gene TRBJ2-1, with 8 bases matching TRBD2. The CDR3 bases are TGTGCCAGCAGTGTTCTAGCGGGTGAGCAGTTCTTC. Translation gives CASSVLAGEQFF.